Following are 21 T cell receptor beta chains from one sample sequenced in a study of identical twins. TCRdb independently ran MiXCR on the 5' RACE reads; one entry per CDR3 protein. This sample carries 550,000 to 700,000 distinct CDR3 sequences, around a tenth of them seen once, and the ten largest clones take under 3%. The same specimen was also included in a second study, on yellow fever vaccine responses in identical twins.

What was sequenced was PBMCs. The receptor set was obtained from a young woman in good health.

This clonotype was picked up many times. V usage is TRBV27 and J usage is TRBJ2-2; 12 bases are a match to TRBD2. The CDR3 is made up of 17 amino acids. V shed 3 bases, J shed 5 bases, and the junction held 7 bases outside the gene matches. CDR1 and CDR2 from the germline V gene are MNHEY and SMNVEV (reference sequence). CDR3 nucleotide sequence: TGTGCCAGCAGTTTGAGCCTAGCGGGGGGGCGAACCGGGGAGCTGTTTTTT. Protein product: CASSLSLAGGRTGELFF.

The V and J genes are TRBV9 and TRBJ2-2; weak D call: TRBD1 (5 bases). The CDR3 covers 13 residues. CDR1 and CDR2 from the germline V gene are SGDLS and YYNGEE. The V and J ends lost 1 base and 7 bases respectively, with 8 bases between them. The CDR3 reads CASSVQGVGELFF. The CDR3 bases are TGTGCCAGCAGCGTACAAGGGGTCGGGGAGCTGTTTTTT.

The chain uses TRBV6-5 and TRBJ2-2; 9 bases fit TRBD1. The CDR3 has 18 amino acids. V lost 2 bases, J lost 1 base, and 8 bases stayed unmatched. Germline assignment: CDR1 MNHEY and CDR2 SVGAGI. The CDR3 is CASSYRAQGQGNTGELFF. DNA for the CDR3: TGTGCCAGCAGTTACCGGGCCCAGGGACAGGGGAACACCGGGGAGCTGTTTTTT.

This clonotype was recorded at least ten times. V gene TRBV28 combines with J gene TRBJ2-1; 13 bases are a match to TRBD2. Per germline, CDR1 MDHEN and CDR2 SYDVKM. Unmatched junction bases numbered 5, after V lost 7 bases and J lost 5 bases. CDR3 length: 15 amino acids. CDR3 loop: CASMGGTSGNNEQFF. The DNA for the CDR3 is TGTGCCAGCATGGGAGGGACTAGCGGGAACAATGAGCAGTTCTTC. Using reference TRBV28 and TRBJ2-1 for the parts outside the CDR3, the full variable domain is DVKVTQSSRYLVKRTGEKVFLECVQDMDHENMFWYRQDPGLGLRLIYFSYDVKMKEKGDIPEGYSVSREKKERFSLILESASTNQTSMYLCASMGGTSGNNEQFFGPGTRLTVL.

This clonotype was detected ten times or more. V is TRBV24-1 and J is TRBJ2-1, with D perhaps TRBD2 (5 bases). Germline loops: CDR1 KGHDR, CDR2 SFDVKD. The V end was cut by 4 bases, the J end by 2 bases, with 14 bases between. The CDR3 loop spans 16 amino acids. DNA for the CDR3: TGTGCCACCAGTGACCCGGACTCGCGACCCTACAATGAGCAGTTCTTC. Protein: CATSDPDSRPYNEQFF.

At least ten counts were recorded for this clonotype. CDR3 amino acids: CSARVEFRVAGAPDTQYF. The CDR3 DNA sequence: TGCAGTGCTAGAGTGGAGTTTCGGGTAGCGGGAGCTCCAGATACGCAGTATTTT. The rearrangement links TRBV20-1 to TRBJ2-3, with 9 bases that match TRBD2. This CDR3 has 18 amino acids. Germline V gene data show CDR1 as DFQATT and CDR2 as SNEGSKA (reference sequence). V gave up 1 base and J gave up 4 bases; unmatched junction bases: 15.

This clonotype came up a few times. The CDR3 DNA sequence: TGCGCCAGCAGCCCCGGACAGGGAAAACCCGGGGAGCTGTTTTTT. Translated, it gives CASSPGQGKPGELFF. The chain has TRBV4-3 and TRBJ2-2, with TRBD1 matching over 8 bases. V lost 4 bases and J lost 6; bases outside the gene matches: 7. The CDR3 length is 15 residues. Per germline, CDR1 LGHNA and CDR2 YSLEER.

The V gene is TRBV12-5, the J gene TRBJ2-2, with D unclear. Trimming cost V 1 base and J 4 bases, with 7 bases left between them. In germline, CDR1 is LGHNT, CDR2 FRNRAP. There are 14 residues in the CDR3. The CDR3 loop reads CASGLGLGTGELFF. The CDR3 nucleotides read TGTGCTAGTGGTTTGGGATTAGGCACCGGGGAGCTGTTTTTT.

V and J are TRBV20-1 and TRBJ2-5; D unclear. V dropped 6 bases and J dropped 11 bases, with 7 bases sitting between them. This CDR3 region has 8 residues. CDR1 is DFQATT, CDR2 SNEGSKA, per germline (reference sequence). For the CDR3, the DNA is TGCAGTGCCCTGGAACAGTACTTC. Its protein is CSALEQYF.

This clonotype was recorded at least ten times. The chain employs TRBV12-3 or TRBV12-4 and TRBJ2-7; 8 bases are a match to TRBD1. After removal of 5 bases from V and 0 bases from J, the junction contained 6 bases not matched to a gene. The CDR3 has 15 residues. The CDR3 loop is CASSPWDRSSYEQYF. The DNA of the CDR3 is TGTGCCAGCAGTCCCTGGGACAGGAGCTCCTACGAGCAGTACTTC.

The chain links TRBV20-1 to TRBJ1-2; the D is unclear. The germline V and J ends were trimmed by 0 bases and 5 bases, with 13 bases remaining between them. The length of the CDR3 is 14 residues. The germline gives CDR1 DFQATT, CDR2 SNEGSKA (reference sequence). As DNA, the CDR3 is TGCAGTGCTAGAGATCAGATCCTTGGGTATGGCTACACCTTC. It is translated as CSARDQILGYGYTF.

This clonotype has a handful of counts. The chain employs TRBV3-1 and TRBJ1-6; D uncertain. Per germline, CDR1 LGHDT and CDR2 YNNKEL (reference sequence). The ends were cut back, 1 base at V and 10 bases at J, with 8 bases in the middle. This CDR3 has 13 amino acids. The CDR3 DNA sequence: TGTGCCAGCAGCCAAGGGTCTAGGTCACCCCTCCACTTT. This gives the protein CASSQGSRSPLHF.

This clonotype was seen a handful of times. The V call is TRBV5-6, the J call TRBJ2-1, with D unclear. Germline-derived CDR1 and CDR2 are SGHDT and YYEEEE. This CDR3 contains 14 residues. Between the trimmed V and J ends, which lost 0 bases and 8 bases, there was a span of 12 bases. CDR3 sequence reads: CASSLGASRDEQFF. In nucleotides, the CDR3 is TGTGCCAGCAGCTTGGGGGCGTCTCGGGATGAGCAGTTCTTC.

In this sample, this clonotype turned up a few times. V and J are TRBV4-1 and TRBJ2-5; D might be TRBD2 (5 bases). CDR1 MGHRA and CDR2 YSYEKL come from the germline V gene. V was shortened by 4 bases and J by 5 bases, with 20 bases between the two germline ends. CDR3 length: 16 residues. CDR3 in DNA: TGCGCCAGCAGCCTCCCGACTACCTCGGGAAGGGAGACCCAGTACTTC. Translated, it gives CASSLPTTSGRETQYF.

The table lists this clonotype with a few counts. The chain joins TRBV6-1 to TRBJ2-4; D ambiguous. The CDR3 is 16 residues long. The germline V gene encodes CDR1 MNHNS and CDR2 SASEGT. Trimming pared 7 bases from V and 0 bases from J, leaving 16 bases between. This CDR3 reads CASTPSAALAKNIQYF. In DNA, the CDR3 is TGTGCCAGCACCCCTTCGGCAGCACTAGCCAAAAACATTCAGTACTTC.

This clonotype was detected a few times. The chain recombines TRBV12-3 or TRBV12-4 with TRBJ2-3, with D perhaps TRBD1 or TRBD2 (5 bases each). This CDR3 spans 16 amino acids. V lost 7 bases and J 2 bases, leaving 19 bases between the germline ends. CDR3 nucleotide sequence: TGTGCCAGCAATAGAGGAATGGTGGGGGTCACAGATACGCAGTATTTT. This codes for CASNRGMVGVTDTQYF.

The chain's CDR3 is CSASLSRDRTYNEQFF. CDR3 bases: TGCAGTGCTAGTCTCTCTCGGGACAGAACCTACAATGAGCAGTTCTTC. The chain joins TRBV20-1 to TRBJ2-1, with 7 bases aligning to TRBD1. Germline V gene lookup returns CDR1 DFQATT and CDR2 SNEGSKA (reference sequence). The CDR3 spans 16 residues. V lost 3 bases, J lost 2 bases, and 10 bases stayed unmatched.

This clonotype was seen a handful of times. In nucleotides, the CDR3 is TGTGCCATCAGTGACCCGAGAGGAGCGGGAGGCGCAGATACGCAGTATTTT. It translates to CAISDPRGAGGADTQYF. The rearrangement joins TRBV10-3 to TRBJ2-3, with 9 bases lining up with TRBD2. Germline-derived CDR1 and CDR2 are ENHRY and SYGVKD. After removal of 3 bases from V and 4 bases from J, the junction contained 11 bases not matched to a gene. The CDR3 covers 17 residues.

The chain combines TRBV11-1 with TRBJ1-2, with D maybe TRBD1 (6 bases). Trimming left V 2 bases short and J 8 bases short, with 27 bases between. The CDR3 covers 18 residues. Per germline, CDR1 SGHAT and CDR2 FQDESV (reference sequence). The CDR3 DNA is TGTGCCAGCAGCTTATGGATTGCGCTGGAGGTGACAGGTCGAGGCTACACCTTC. This gives the protein CASSLWIALEVTGRGYTF.

In this sample, this clonotype turned up a few times. The CDR3 spells CASSLGPGSTNTGELFF. CDR3 in DNA: TGTGCCAGCAGCTTAGGGCCGGGGTCTACGAACACCGGGGAGCTGTTTTTT. The genes are TRBV7-3 and TRBJ2-2; perhaps TRBD2 as D (5 bases). Germline V lookup: CDR1 SGHTA, CDR2 FQGTGA. This CDR3 has 17 amino acids. Trimming left V 2 bases short and J 0 bases short, with 13 bases between. The full variable domain, with the rest looked up from reference TRBV7-3 and TRBJ2-2, is GAGVSQTPSNKVTEKGKYVELRCDPISGHTALYWYRQSLGQGPEFLIYFQGTGAADDSGLPNDRFFAVRPEGSVSTLKIQRTERGDSAVYLCASSLGPGSTNTGELFFGEGSRLTVL.

This clonotype was counted a few times. The rearrangement joins TRBV11-2 to TRBJ2-5, with D unresolved. Looked up from germline, CDR1 is SGHAT and CDR2 is FQNNGV. This CDR3 is built from 14 residues. Trimming removed 0 bases from V and 4 bases from J, with 9 bases in between. CDR3 in amino acids: CASSLEFAAETQYF. CDR3 nucleotide sequence: TGTGCCAGCAGCTTAGAATTCGCGGCAGAGACCCAGTACTTC. Together with reference TRBV11-2 and TRBJ2-5, the CDR3 gives the full variable domain: EAGVAQSPRYKIIEKRQSVAFWCNPISGHATLYWYQQILGQGPKLLIQFQNNGVVDDSQLPKDRFSAERLKGVDSTLKIQPAKLEDSAVYLCASSLEFAAETQYFGPGTRLLVL.